This T cell receptor beta chain was documented in a study of T cells in Graves' hyperthyroidism and ophthalmopathy. Researchers took RNA transcripts and amplified the TCR beta CDR3 regions from them. The study used the HTBI primer set for a first-round RT-PCR of the TCR CDR3. TCRdb re-analysed the multiplex PCR reads in MiXCR, keeping a single row per CDR3 protein. This sample has 300,000 to 350,000 distinct CDR3 sequences; roughly 20% occur once, and the top ten carry around 16%. General observations from the study: A 13 V-J model separated ophthalmopathy from stable hyperthyroidism.

This CDR3 has 17 amino acids. Trimming took 7 bases from V and 6 from J, leaving 30 bases between them. From germline, CDR1 is GTSNPN and CDR2 SVGIG (reference sequence). This clonotype was observed a few times. Its antigen is not identified. J is TRBJ1-1 and V is TRBV30; tentative D call: TRBD1 (6 bases). What was sequenced was blood. This receptor was obtained from a middle-aged woman with Graves' ophthalmopathy. The DNA of the CDR3 is TGTGCCTTCACAACCAGGGGAGGGGGACCACATGGGCCTGAAGCTTTCTTT. It translates to CAFTTRGGGPHGPEAFF.